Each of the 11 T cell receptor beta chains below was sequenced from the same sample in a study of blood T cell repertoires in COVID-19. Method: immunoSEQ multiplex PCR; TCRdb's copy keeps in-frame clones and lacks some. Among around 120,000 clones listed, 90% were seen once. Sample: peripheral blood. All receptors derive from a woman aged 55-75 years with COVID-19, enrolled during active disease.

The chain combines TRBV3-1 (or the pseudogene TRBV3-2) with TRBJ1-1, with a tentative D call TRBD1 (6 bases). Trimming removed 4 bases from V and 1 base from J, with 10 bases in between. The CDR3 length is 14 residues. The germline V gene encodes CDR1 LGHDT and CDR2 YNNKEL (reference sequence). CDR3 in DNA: TGTGCCAGCAGCCGCCTGGACAGGAACACTGAAGCTTTCTTT. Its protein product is CASSRLDRNTEAFF.

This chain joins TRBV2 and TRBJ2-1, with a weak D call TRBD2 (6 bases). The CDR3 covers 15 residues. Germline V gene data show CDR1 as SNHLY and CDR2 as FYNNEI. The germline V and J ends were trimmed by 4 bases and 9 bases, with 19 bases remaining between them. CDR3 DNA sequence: TGTGCCAGCAGTGGGGGCGCGGGGCGGAGGGTTGAGCAGTTCTTC. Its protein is CASSGGAGRRVEQFF.

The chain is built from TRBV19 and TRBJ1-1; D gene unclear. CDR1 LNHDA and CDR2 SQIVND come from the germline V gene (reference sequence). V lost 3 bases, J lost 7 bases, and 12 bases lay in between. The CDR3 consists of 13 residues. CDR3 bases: TGTGCCAGTAGTATCTCTACCGGGAATGAAGCTTTCTTT. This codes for CASSISTGNEAFF.

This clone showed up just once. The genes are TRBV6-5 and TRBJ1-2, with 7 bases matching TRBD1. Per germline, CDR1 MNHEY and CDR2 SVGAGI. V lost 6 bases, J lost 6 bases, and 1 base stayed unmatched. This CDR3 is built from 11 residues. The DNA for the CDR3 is TGTGCCAGCAGACAGGGGAATGGCTACACCTTC. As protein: CASRQGNGYTF.

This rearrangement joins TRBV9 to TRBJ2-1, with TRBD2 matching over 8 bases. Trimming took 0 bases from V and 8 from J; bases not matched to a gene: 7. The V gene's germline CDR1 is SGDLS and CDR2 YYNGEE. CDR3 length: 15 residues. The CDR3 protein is CASSVATGGPYEQFF. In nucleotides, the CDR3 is TGTGCCAGCAGCGTAGCAACGGGGGGGCCATATGAGCAGTTCTTC.

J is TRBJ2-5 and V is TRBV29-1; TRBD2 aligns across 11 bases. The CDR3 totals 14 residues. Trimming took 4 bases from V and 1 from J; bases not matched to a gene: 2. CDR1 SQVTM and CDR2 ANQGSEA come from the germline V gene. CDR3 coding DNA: TGCAGCGTTGCGACTAGCGGGGCCCAAGAGACCCAGTACTTC. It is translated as CSVATSGAQETQYF. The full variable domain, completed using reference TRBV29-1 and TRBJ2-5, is SAVISQKPSRDICQRGTSLTIQCQVDSQVTMMFWYRQQPGQSLTLIATANQGSEATYESGFVIDKFPISRPNLTFSTLTVSNMSPEDSSIYLCSVATSGAQETQYFGPGTRLLVL.

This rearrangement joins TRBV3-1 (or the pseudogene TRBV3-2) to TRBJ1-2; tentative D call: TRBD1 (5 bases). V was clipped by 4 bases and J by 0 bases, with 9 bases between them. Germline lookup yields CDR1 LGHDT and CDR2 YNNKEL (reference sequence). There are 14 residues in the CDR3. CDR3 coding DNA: TGTGCCAGCAGCCCGGACATCGCTAACTATGGCTACACCTTC. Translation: CASSPDIANYGYTF.

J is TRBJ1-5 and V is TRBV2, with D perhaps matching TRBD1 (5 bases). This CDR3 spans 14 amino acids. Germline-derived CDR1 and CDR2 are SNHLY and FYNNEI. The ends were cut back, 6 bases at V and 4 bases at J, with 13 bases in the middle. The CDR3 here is CASRPGLENQPQHF. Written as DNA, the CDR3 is TGTGCCAGCAGACCGGGACTGGAGAATCAGCCCCAGCATTTT.

The DNA for the CDR3 is TGTGCCAGCAGCCCCCGTTTCACCGCGGACGGGGAGCTGTTTTTT. Encoded protein: CASSPRFTADGELFF. The rearrangement uses TRBV6-5 and TRBJ2-2; D ambiguous. The V gene lost 6 bases and the J gene lost 7 bases, with 18 bases spanning the gap. Germline V gives CDR1 MNHEY, CDR2 SVGAGI. The CDR3 length is 15 residues.

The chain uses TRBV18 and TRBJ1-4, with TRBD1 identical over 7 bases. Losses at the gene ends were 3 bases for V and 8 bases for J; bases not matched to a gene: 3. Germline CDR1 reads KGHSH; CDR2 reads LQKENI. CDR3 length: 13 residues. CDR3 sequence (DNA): TGTGCCAGCTCACCCCAACAGGGGGAAAAACTGTTTTTT. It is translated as CASSPQQGEKLFF.

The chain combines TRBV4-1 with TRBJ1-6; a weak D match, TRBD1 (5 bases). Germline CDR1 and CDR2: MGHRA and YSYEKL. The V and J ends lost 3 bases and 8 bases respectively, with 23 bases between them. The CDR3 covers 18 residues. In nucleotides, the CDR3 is TGCGCCAGCAGCCAGCAGGGCCTGACGAGCCAGCCGTATTCACCCCTCCACTTT. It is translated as CASSQQGLTSQPYSPLHF.